These T cell receptor beta chains were read from a single sample in a study of technical replicates of blood from a few donors. The protocol was immunoSEQ multiplex PCR, while the TCRdb copy is restricted to in-frame clones and leaves out a portion. The data contain about 73,000 clones, approximately 93% of them singletons. The specimen was T cells isolated from PBMCs. These receptors were collected from a human donor in good health. The CDR3 runs from the conserved cysteine through the conserved F or W. Each record gives: CDR3 length, J gene, D gene, clone size, V gene, CDR3 DNA, CDR3 protein. D genes are given only for firm matches. Rows may omit the clone size; those that give it use once, few, many or a size class.

len: 11; j_gene: TRBJ2-1; d_gene: NA; abundance: NA; v_gene: TRBV10-1; CDR3nt: TGCGCCAGCAAAGGGGTTGCTGAGCAGTTCTTC; CDR3aa: CASKGVAEQFF
len: 13; j_gene: TRBJ2-3; d_gene: NA; abundance: NA; v_gene: TRBV19; CDR3nt: TGTGCCAGCGCAGGACTCCGCACAGATACGCAGTATTTT; CDR3aa: CASAGLRTDTQYF
len: 13; j_gene: TRBJ1-3; d_gene: NA; abundance: NA; v_gene: TRBV6-5; CDR3nt: TGTGCCAGCAGGGCTCTCTCTGGAAACACCATATATTTT; CDR3aa: CASRALSGNTIYF
len: 15; j_gene: TRBJ1-5; d_gene: NA; abundance: NA; v_gene: TRBV2; CDR3nt: TGTGCCAGCAGTGAGCTGGGGGCGTCCTATCAGCCCCAGCATTTT; CDR3aa: CASSELGASYQPQHF
len: 16; j_gene: TRBJ2-1; d_gene: TRBD2; abundance: NA; v_gene: TRBV5-1; CDR3nt: TGCGCCAGCAGCTTGGAGGCTAGCGGATCCTACAATGAGCAGTTCTTC; CDR3aa: CASSLEASGSYNEQFF
len: 15; j_gene: TRBJ2-2; d_gene: NA; abundance: NA; v_gene: TRBV4-1; CDR3nt: TGCGCCAGCAGCGCGGTAAACTGGAACACCGGGGAGCTGTTTTTT; CDR3aa: CASSAVNWNTGELFF
len: 13; j_gene: TRBJ1-2; d_gene: NA; abundance: NA; v_gene: TRBV11-3; CDR3nt: TGTGCCAGCAGCTTAGAAGGGGCTCGCGGCTACACCTTC; CDR3aa: CASSLEGARGYTF
len: 13; j_gene: TRBJ2-1; d_gene: TRBD2; abundance: NA; v_gene: TRBV10-3; CDR3nt: TGTGCCATCGCGGGGGAGGCATCGAATGAGCAGTTCTTC; CDR3aa: CAIAGEASNEQFF
len: 13; j_gene: TRBJ1-1; d_gene: NA; abundance: NA; v_gene: TRBV14; CDR3nt: TGTGCCAGCAGCCAAGATCCCCCATCTGAAGCTTTCTTT; CDR3aa: CASSQDPPSEAFF
len: 16; j_gene: TRBJ1-2; d_gene: TRBD1; abundance: NA; v_gene: TRBV7-2; CDR3nt: TGTGCCAGCAGCTTGAAATACCGGGACAGAGACTATGGCTACACCTTC; CDR3aa: CASSLKYRDRDYGYTF
len: 14; j_gene: TRBJ1-2; d_gene: NA; abundance: NA; v_gene: TRBV10-3; CDR3nt: TGTGCCATCAGTGCCGGACGGGAGACGAGCGGCTACACCTTC; CDR3aa: CAISAGRETSGYTF
len: 16; j_gene: TRBJ2-3; d_gene: TRBD2; abundance: NA; v_gene: TRBV28; CDR3nt: TGTGCCAGCAGTTCCATTAGCGGGATAGGTGCAGATACGCAGTATTTT; CDR3aa: CASSSISGIGADTQYF
len: 13; j_gene: TRBJ1-1; d_gene: NA; abundance: NA; v_gene: TRBV29-1; CDR3nt: TGCAGCGTTGAAGAACGTGCGGGGTCTGAAGCTTTCTTT; CDR3aa: CSVEERAGSEAFF
len: 19; j_gene: TRBJ2-3; d_gene: TRBD2; abundance: NA; v_gene: TRBV30; CDR3nt: TGTGCCTGGAGTCTACCGGCCGGTAGCGGGGGCCCAACCCCAGATACGCAGTATTTT; CDR3aa: CAWSLPAGSGGPTPDTQYF
len: 13; j_gene: TRBJ1-2; d_gene: TRBD1; abundance: NA; v_gene: TRBV19; CDR3nt: TGTGCCACCGCCTCACAGGGGTACTATGGCTACACCTTC; CDR3aa: CATASQGYYGYTF
len: 16; j_gene: TRBJ2-1; d_gene: NA; abundance: NA; v_gene: TRBV14; CDR3nt: TGTGCCAGCAGCCAAGATTTGGCGGGGTCTGGGAATGAGCAGTTCTTC; CDR3aa: CASSQDLAGSGNEQFF
len: 11; j_gene: TRBJ2-7; d_gene: NA; abundance: NA; v_gene: TRBV11-2; CDR3nt: TGTGCCAGCAGCTTAGAAGCAGGGCCGTACTTC; CDR3aa: CASSLEAGPYF
len: 17; j_gene: TRBJ2-7; d_gene: NA; abundance: NA; v_gene: TRBV5-1; CDR3nt: TGCGCCAGCAGCGTCGGACCCGTCAGGGGCAGCTCCTACGAGCAGTACTTC; CDR3aa: CASSVGPVRGSSYEQYF
len: 13; j_gene: TRBJ2-7; d_gene: NA; abundance: NA; v_gene: TRBV27; CDR3nt: TGTGCCAGCAGTTTAACAGGGCTATACGAGCAGTACTTC; CDR3aa: CASSLTGLYEQYF
len: 16; j_gene: TRBJ1-4; d_gene: NA; abundance: once; v_gene: TRBV6-5; CDR3nt: TGTGCCAGCAGTTACGCATCGACCCCCGAGGGAGAAAAACTGTTTTTT; CDR3aa: CASSYASTPEGEKLFF
len: 15; j_gene: TRBJ1-5; d_gene: TRBD1; abundance: NA; v_gene: TRBV5-6; CDR3nt: TGTGCCAGCAGCCCGGGACAGGGGAGGAATCAGCCCCAGCATTTT; CDR3aa: CASSPGQGRNQPQHF
len: 16; j_gene: TRBJ2-7; d_gene: NA; abundance: NA; v_gene: TRBV4-1; CDR3nt: TGCGCCAGCAGCCAAGCAAACAGTAACGCAGCCTACGAGCAGTACTTC; CDR3aa: CASSQANSNAAYEQYF
len: 15; j_gene: TRBJ1-1; d_gene: NA; abundance: NA; v_gene: TRBV7-9; CDR3nt: TGTGCCAGCAGCTCGGGAGGGGCGGGCAGCACTGAAGCTTTCTTT; CDR3aa: CASSSGGAGSTEAFF
len: 16; j_gene: TRBJ2-1; d_gene: NA; abundance: NA; v_gene: TRBV19; CDR3nt: TGTGCCAGTAATAGAAGGACTCAACCACACTACAATGAGCAGTTCTTC; CDR3aa: CASNRRTQPHYNEQFF
len: 13; j_gene: TRBJ1-1; d_gene: NA; abundance: NA; v_gene: TRBV29-1; CDR3nt: TGCAGCGTTGTCCGCAGGGAGAACACTGAAGCTTTCTTT; CDR3aa: CSVVRRENTEAFF
len: 14; j_gene: TRBJ2-7; d_gene: TRBD1; abundance: NA; v_gene: TRBV19; CDR3nt: TGTGCCAGTAGTCATCCGGGACAGGGCGTCGAGCAGTACTTC; CDR3aa: CASSHPGQGVEQYF
len: 13; j_gene: TRBJ2-5; d_gene: NA; abundance: NA; v_gene: TRBV5-6; CDR3nt: TGTGCCAGCAGCTTGCCAATGAGAGAGACCCAGTACTTC; CDR3aa: CASSLPMRETQYF
len: 18; j_gene: TRBJ1-2; d_gene: TRBD1; abundance: NA; v_gene: TRBV6-1; CDR3nt: TGTGCCAGCAGTGAACTGTTCTGGGACAGGGTTGGGAACTATGGCTACACCTTC; CDR3aa: CASSELFWDRVGNYGYTF
len: 12; j_gene: TRBJ1-2; d_gene: NA; abundance: NA; v_gene: TRBV2; CDR3nt: TGTGCCAGCAGTCCAGAAACCTATGGCTACACCTTC; CDR3aa: CASSPETYGYTF
len: 18; j_gene: TRBJ2-2; d_gene: TRBD2; abundance: NA; v_gene: TRBV7-6; CDR3nt: TGTGCCAGCAGCTTCACCCCTCTGGGACTAGCGTATACCGGGGAGCTGTTTTTT; CDR3aa: CASSFTPLGLAYTGELFF
len: 15; j_gene: TRBJ2-3; d_gene: TRBD2; abundance: NA; v_gene: TRBV5-1; CDR3nt: TGCGCCAGCAGCTTGGGTGCGGGAGAGGCAGATACGCAGTATTTT; CDR3aa: CASSLGAGEADTQYF
len: 13; j_gene: TRBJ1-1; d_gene: NA; abundance: NA; v_gene: TRBV5-6; CDR3nt: TGTGCCAGCAGCACACCCCGGGGGACTGAAGCTTTCTTT; CDR3aa: CASSTPRGTEAFF
len: 13; j_gene: TRBJ1-2; d_gene: NA; abundance: NA; v_gene: TRBV29-1; CDR3nt: TGCAGCGTTGAAGGTACAACTAACTATGGCTACACCTTC; CDR3aa: CSVEGTTNYGYTF
len: 17; j_gene: TRBJ2-7; d_gene: TRBD1; abundance: NA; v_gene: TRBV28; CDR3nt: TGTGCCAGCAGTTCCCGGATCAGGGGGAAAAGAATCGACGAGCAGTACTTC; CDR3aa: CASSSRIRGKRIDEQYF
len: 13; j_gene: TRBJ1-4; d_gene: TRBD1; abundance: NA; v_gene: TRBV7-3; CDR3nt: TGTGCCAGCAGCACCTACAGGGGAGAAAAACTGTTTTTT; CDR3aa: CASSTYRGEKLFF
len: 14; j_gene: TRBJ2-1; d_gene: NA; abundance: NA; v_gene: TRBV27; CDR3nt: TGTGCCAGCAGTTTCGGGTTTCCCTACAATGAGCAGTTCTTC; CDR3aa: CASSFGFPYNEQFF
len: 14; j_gene: TRBJ1-4; d_gene: TRBD1; abundance: few; v_gene: TRBV5-1; CDR3nt: TGCGCCAGCAGCTCGGGACAGGCTAATGAAAAACTGTTTTTT; CDR3aa: CASSSGQANEKLFF
len: 16; j_gene: TRBJ2-1; d_gene: TRBD2; abundance: NA; v_gene: TRBV29-1; CDR3nt: TGCAGCGTTCTACAGGCGAGCGGGGGGCCTTATGGTGAGCAGTTCTTC; CDR3aa: CSVLQASGGPYGEQFF
len: 12; j_gene: TRBJ1-1; d_gene: TRBD1; abundance: NA; v_gene: TRBV25-1; CDR3nt: TGTGCCAGCCGGGGACAGGGCGCTGAAGCTTTCTTT; CDR3aa: CASRGQGAEAFF
len: 13; j_gene: TRBJ1-1; d_gene: NA; abundance: NA; v_gene: TRBV18; CDR3nt: TGTGCCAGCTCACCCATTAGCACAGGGGAAGCTTTCTTT; CDR3aa: CASSPISTGEAFF
len: 14; j_gene: TRBJ1-1; d_gene: NA; abundance: NA; v_gene: TRBV19; CDR3nt: TGTGCCAGTAGTATTGGACAACAAAACACTGAAGCTTTCTTT; CDR3aa: CASSIGQQNTEAFF
len: 13; j_gene: TRBJ2-1; d_gene: NA; abundance: NA; v_gene: TRBV5-1; CDR3nt: TGCGCCAGCAGCTTGAGGGGTTACAATGAGCAGTTCTTC; CDR3aa: CASSLRGYNEQFF
len: 17; j_gene: TRBJ1-4; d_gene: TRBD1; abundance: NA; v_gene: TRBV5-4; CDR3nt: TGTGCCAGCAGCTGGCACAGGGGCCTTCAGACTAATGAAAAACTGTTTTTT; CDR3aa: CASSWHRGLQTNEKLFF
len: 11; j_gene: TRBJ2-1; d_gene: NA; abundance: NA; v_gene: TRBV10-3; CDR3nt: TGTGCCATCAGTGACCCAGGGGAGCAGTTCTTC; CDR3aa: CAISDPGEQFF
len: 13; j_gene: TRBJ2-1; d_gene: TRBD1; abundance: NA; v_gene: TRBV5-1; CDR3nt: TGCGCCAGCAGCGGGACAGATTACAATGAGCAGTTCTTC; CDR3aa: CASSGTDYNEQFF
len: 15; j_gene: TRBJ1-4; d_gene: TRBD1; abundance: once; v_gene: TRBV6-5; CDR3nt: TGTGCCAGCAGACACTCCAGGGGGTTGGGGGAAAAACTGTTTTTT; CDR3aa: CASRHSRGLGEKLFF
len: 14; j_gene: TRBJ1-1; d_gene: NA; abundance: NA; v_gene: TRBV7-3; CDR3nt: TGTGCCAGCAGCTTAGCGGGGCTGAACACTGAAGCTTTCTTT; CDR3aa: CASSLAGLNTEAFF
len: 20; j_gene: TRBJ2-3; d_gene: TRBD2; abundance: NA; v_gene: TRBV15; CDR3nt: TGTGCCACCAGCGGGCCAGGACTAGCGGGGGGGCTGACGGTAGGAGATACGCAGTATTTT; CDR3aa: CATSGPGLAGGLTVGDTQYF